These 19 T cell receptor beta chains originate from one sample sequenced in a study of blood T cell repertoires in COVID-19 (dated by TCRdb to the early 2020s). Libraries were built with the immunoSEQ multiplex PCR assay. TCRdb limited this immuneACCESS table to in-frame rearrangements with V and J called. A share of clones is missing; checked studies link under half to unresolved V genes, and the rest is unexplained. The sample includes approximately 28,000 clones, with 85% to 90% observed a single time. 1.7% of the sample lies in the top ten. The sequencing input was peripheral blood. The receptors were gathered from a woman in her sixties or seventies with active COVID-19.

The chain uses TRBV11-2 and TRBJ2-2; D is unclear. The V gene's germline CDR1 is SGHAT and CDR2 FQNNGV. Trimming stripped 3 bases from V and 1 base from J, with 9 bases between. This CDR3 has 15 amino acids. In DNA form, the CDR3 reads TGTGCCAGCAGCTTTCTTCGAGGGAACACCGGGGAGCTGTTTTTT. It translates to CASSFLRGNTGELFF. The complete variable domain, with remaining parts taken from reference TRBV11-2 and TRBJ2-2, reads EAGVAQSPRYKIIEKRQSVAFWCNPISGHATLYWYQQILGQGPKLLIQFQNNGVVDDSQLPKDRFSAERLKGVDSTLKIQPAKLEDSAVYLCASSFLRGNTGELFFGEGSRLTVL.

Only one count was recorded for this clone. V is TRBV28 and J is TRBJ2-1; 9 bases fit TRBD2. The CDR3 covers 16 residues. Germline CDR1 and CDR2: MDHEN and SYDVKM. V was pared by 5 bases and J by 7 bases, with 12 bases of the junction left unmatched. The CDR3 spells CASSQGGRDFWNEQFF. The CDR3 DNA reads TGTGCCAGCAGTCAGGGCGGGAGGGATTTTTGGAATGAGCAGTTCTTC. Full variable domain (outside the CDR3, taken from reference TRBV28 and TRBJ2-1): DVKVTQSSRYLVKRTGEKVFLECVQDMDHENMFWYRQDPGLGLRLIYFSYDVKMKEKGDIPEGYSVSREKKERFSLILESASTNQTSMYLCASSQGGRDFWNEQFFGPGTRLTVL.

This clone was observed a few times. The V and J genes are TRBV18 and TRBJ2-3, with D possibly being TRBD1 (6 bases). Per germline, CDR1 KGHSH and CDR2 LQKENI. V was cut by 5 bases and J by 1 base, with 13 bases left in between. The CDR3 has 15 residues. CDR3: CASSGQTGRTDTQYF. In DNA form, the CDR3 reads TGTGCCAGCTCAGGCCAGACAGGCCGCACAGATACGCAGTATTTT.

The chain combines TRBV7-2 with TRBJ2-3; D is perhaps TRBD1 (6 bases). Germline CDR1 is SGHTA and CDR2 is FQGNSA. Trimming took off 5 bases at V and 2 bases at J, with 17 bases between the two ends. The CDR3 covers 16 residues. The CDR3 nucleotides read TGTGCCAGCAGCACCCTGGGACAAATATACACAGATACGCAGTATTTT. Residues: CASSTLGQIYTDTQYF.

The gene calls are TRBV27 and TRBJ1-1, with a weak D call TRBD1 (5 bases). V was shortened by 2 bases and J by 3 bases, with 7 bases between the two germline ends. The CDR3 runs to 13 residues. CDR1 is MNHEY, CDR2 SMNVEV, per germline (reference sequence). In nucleotides, the CDR3 is TGTGCCAGCAGTTTAGGGGGGGACACTGAAGCTTTCTTT. Protein: CASSLGGDTEAFF.

This rearrangement joins TRBV7-9 to TRBJ1-3; D not certain. The CDR3 extends over 9 amino acids. Germline values: CDR1 SEHNR, CDR2 FQNEAQ (reference sequence). CDR3 residues: CALQDTIYF. The CDR3 DNA sequence: TGTGCGCTCCAGGACACCATATATTTT.

This clone was seen only once. The chain joins TRBV10-3 to TRBJ2-7; 9 bases match TRBD1. Germline CDR1 ENHRY, CDR2 SYGVKD. The CDR3 is 15 residues long. V dropped 6 bases and J dropped 5; count of bases not matched to a gene: 11. In nucleotides, the CDR3 is TGTGCCATCAGATCTGGACAGGGGTTTTTCGACGAGCAGTACTTC. This sequence encodes CAIRSGQGFFDEQYF.

The chain has TRBV9 and TRBJ2-1; 8 bases fit TRBD2. Losses at the gene ends were 2 bases for V and 0 bases for J; bases not matched to a gene: 7. Germline CDR1 SGDLS, CDR2 YYNGEE. The CDR3 consists of 17 residues. The CDR3 DNA follows: TGTGCCAGCAGCGTTAGCGGGATAGGGAGCTCCTACAATGAGCAGTTCTTC. This sequence encodes CASSVSGIGSSYNEQFF. Full variable domain (outside the CDR3, taken from reference TRBV9 and TRBJ2-1): DSGVTQTPKHLITATGQRVTLRCSPRSGDLSVYWYQQSLDQGLQFLIQYYNGEERAKGNILERFSAQQFPDLHSELNLSSLELGDSALYFCASSVSGIGSSYNEQFFGPGTRLTVL.

The chain couples TRBV21-1 to TRBJ2-7; the D call TRBD2 from the table was never checked on the DNA. TRBV21-1 has pseudogene status. This CDR3 spans 17 amino acids. CDR3 in amino acids: CARPPRLAGGGPYEQYF. CDR3 in DNA: TGTGCCAGACCCCCCCGACTAGCGGGAGGCGGCCCCTACGAGCAGTACTTC.

This clone was recorded a few times. The chain combines TRBV20-1 with TRBJ2-7, with a possible D match to TRBD2 (5 bases). The CDR3 runs to 13 residues. V shed 3 bases and J shed 2 bases, with 11 bases lying between them. Germline loops: CDR1 DFQATT, CDR2 SNEGSKA (reference sequence). CDR3 nucleotides: TGCAGTGCTAGTCGCGGGCCCACCTACGAGCAGTACTTC. Its translation: CSASRGPTYEQYF.

The CDR3 loop is CASSYLVQAFHGANVLTF. The CDR3, as DNA: TGTGCCAGCAGTTACTTGGTACAGGCCTTTCACGGGGCCAACGTCCTGACTTTC. The chain uses TRBV6-2 or TRBV6-3 and TRBJ2-6; D is possibly TRBD1 (5 bases). Trimming took off 1 base at V and 4 bases at J, with 17 bases between the two ends. Germline loops: CDR1 MNHEY, CDR2 SVGEGT. There are 18 residues in the CDR3.

The chain combines TRBV3-1 (or the pseudogene TRBV3-2) with TRBJ1-2, with 9 bases lining up with TRBD1. Looked up from germline, CDR1 is LGHDT and CDR2 is YNNKEL (reference sequence). V lost 3 bases, J lost 4 bases, and 9 bases stayed unmatched. The CDR3 loop spans 16 amino acids. CDR3 bases: TGTGCCAGCAGCCAGGACTGGACAGGGGACTTCTATGGCTACACCTTC. Residues: CASSQDWTGDFYGYTF.

This clone was counted only a few times. The rearrangement joins TRBV7-2 to TRBJ2-1; possible D gene TRBD2, 6 bases. The CDR3 loop spans 14 amino acids. Germline CDR1 SGHTA, CDR2 FQGNSA. The V gene lost 4 bases and the J gene lost 7 bases, with 14 bases spanning the gap. DNA of the CDR3: TGTGCCAGCAGCTCTACTAGCATATGGAATGAGCAGTTCTTC. Translation: CASSSTSIWNEQFF.

The chain is built from TRBV3-1 (or the pseudogene TRBV3-2) and TRBJ2-1; 11 nucleotides agree with TRBD2. The V and J ends lost 4 bases and 5 bases, in that order; junction bases with no gene match: 1. The CDR3 runs to 14 residues. The germline V gene has CDR1 LGHDT and CDR2 YNNKEL (reference sequence). CDR3 in amino acids: CASSPLAGDNEQFF. The CDR3 nucleotides read TGTGCCAGCAGCCCACTAGCGGGAGACAATGAGCAGTTCTTC.

The chain combines TRBV29-1 with TRBJ2-5, with D perhaps matching TRBD2 (7 bases). Germline V gene data show CDR1 as SQVTM and CDR2 as ANQGSEA. V shed 4 bases and J shed 9 bases, with 21 bases lying between them. The CDR3 has 14 residues. CDR3 region: CSVVGGRDGVAQYF. For the CDR3, the DNA is TGCAGCGTTGTCGGGGGGCGGGACGGAGTGGCCCAGTACTTC.

The chain is built from TRBV19 and TRBJ2-3; 12 bases agree with TRBD2. This CDR3 has 16 amino acids. Germline V gene data show CDR1 as LNHDA and CDR2 as SQIVND (reference sequence). Trimming at V came to 6 bases and at J to 6 bases, leaving 10 bases not matched to a gene. The CDR3 protein is CASSSRLAGEWDTQYF. DNA of the CDR3: TGTGCCAGTAGCTCTCGACTAGCGGGAGAATGGGATACGCAGTATTTT.

This clone was recorded a few times. The chain links TRBV19 to TRBJ2-7; TRBD1 agrees at 7 bases. Germline CDR1 reads LNHDA; CDR2 reads SQIVND (reference sequence). Trimming took 5 bases from V and 1 from J; bases not matched to a gene: 8. The CDR3 contains 15 residues. CDR3 DNA: TGTGCCAGTAGTGCCTCCGTACAGGGGTCCTACGAGCAGTACTTC. It specifies CASSASVQGSYEQYF.

The chain employs TRBV29-1 and TRBJ2-5; tentatively, D is TRBD2 (5 bases). V lost 7 bases and J lost 2, with 11 bases in between. Germline loops: CDR1 SQVTM, CDR2 ANQGSEA. The CDR3 sequence is 12 residues long. The CDR3 region is CSGRGHQETQYF. The CDR3 region has the DNA TGCAGCGGCCGGGGTCATCAAGAGACCCAGTACTTC.

The chain is built from TRBV5-1 and TRBJ2-3, with a weak D call TRBD1 (6 bases). This CDR3 has 16 amino acids. Germline CDR1 reads SGHRS; CDR2 reads YFSETQ. Trimming removed 4 bases at V and 2 bases at J, with 17 bases between. DNA for the CDR3: TGCGCCAGCAGCGCCGAATGGGACATTCTCACAGATACGCAGTATTTT. This encodes CASSAEWDILTDTQYF.